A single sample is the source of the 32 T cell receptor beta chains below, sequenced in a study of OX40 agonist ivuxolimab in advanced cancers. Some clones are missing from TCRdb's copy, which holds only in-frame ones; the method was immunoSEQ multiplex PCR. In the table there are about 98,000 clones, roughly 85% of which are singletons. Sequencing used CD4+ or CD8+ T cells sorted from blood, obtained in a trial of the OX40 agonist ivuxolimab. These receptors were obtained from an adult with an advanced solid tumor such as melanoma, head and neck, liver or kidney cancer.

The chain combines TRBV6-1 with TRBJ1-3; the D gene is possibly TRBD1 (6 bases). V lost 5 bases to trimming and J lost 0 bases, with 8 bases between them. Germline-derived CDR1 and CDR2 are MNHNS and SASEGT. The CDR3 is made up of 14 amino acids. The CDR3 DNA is TGTGCCAGCAGTCGGACAGACTCTGGAAACACCATATATTTT. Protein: CASSRTDSGNTIYF.

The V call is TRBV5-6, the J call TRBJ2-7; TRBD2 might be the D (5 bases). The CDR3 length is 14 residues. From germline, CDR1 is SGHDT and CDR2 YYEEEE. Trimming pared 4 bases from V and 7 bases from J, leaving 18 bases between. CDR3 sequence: CASSGLGPAMEQYF. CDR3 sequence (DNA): TGTGCCAGCAGCGGACTCGGACCCGCGATGGAGCAGTACTTC. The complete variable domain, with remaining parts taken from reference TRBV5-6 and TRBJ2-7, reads DAGVTQSPTHLIKTRGQQVTLRCSPKSGHDTVSWYQQALGQGPQFIFQYYEEEERQRGNFPDRFSGHQFPNYSSELNVNALLLGDSALYLCASSGLGPAMEQYFGPGTRLTVT.

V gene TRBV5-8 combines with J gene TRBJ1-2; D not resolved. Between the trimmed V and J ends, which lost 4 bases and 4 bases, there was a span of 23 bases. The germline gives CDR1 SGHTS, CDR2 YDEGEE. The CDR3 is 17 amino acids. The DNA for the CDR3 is TGTGCCAGCAGCGGTTGGTCGAATCAACCTGAGGGCTATGGCTACACCTTC. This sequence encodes CASSGWSNQPEGYGYTF.

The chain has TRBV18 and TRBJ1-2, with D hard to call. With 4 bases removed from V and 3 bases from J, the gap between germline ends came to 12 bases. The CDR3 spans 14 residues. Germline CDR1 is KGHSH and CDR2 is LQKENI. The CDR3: CASSQAQRDYGYTF. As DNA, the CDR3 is TGTGCCAGCTCACAGGCCCAACGGGACTATGGCTACACCTTC.

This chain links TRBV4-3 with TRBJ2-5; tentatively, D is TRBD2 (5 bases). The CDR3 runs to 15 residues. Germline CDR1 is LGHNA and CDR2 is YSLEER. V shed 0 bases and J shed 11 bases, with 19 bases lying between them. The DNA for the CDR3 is TGCGCCAGCAGCCAAGAGCACAGACTCTCTACGGGGCAGTACTTC. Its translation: CASSQEHRLSTGQYF.

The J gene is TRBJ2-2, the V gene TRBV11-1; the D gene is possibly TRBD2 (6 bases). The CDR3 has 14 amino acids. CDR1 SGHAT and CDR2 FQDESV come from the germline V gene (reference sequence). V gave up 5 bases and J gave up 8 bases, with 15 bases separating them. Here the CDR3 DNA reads TGTGCCAGCAGCCGAGGAGGGCTTATAGGGGAGCTGTTTTTT. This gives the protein CASSRGGLIGELFF.

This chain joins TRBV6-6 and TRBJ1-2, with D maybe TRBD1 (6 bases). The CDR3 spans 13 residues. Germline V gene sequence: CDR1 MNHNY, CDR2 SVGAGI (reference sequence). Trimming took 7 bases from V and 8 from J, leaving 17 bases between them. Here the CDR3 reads CASTNRAEGGYTF. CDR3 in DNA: TGTGCCAGCACCAACAGGGCAGAGGGCGGCTACACCTTC.

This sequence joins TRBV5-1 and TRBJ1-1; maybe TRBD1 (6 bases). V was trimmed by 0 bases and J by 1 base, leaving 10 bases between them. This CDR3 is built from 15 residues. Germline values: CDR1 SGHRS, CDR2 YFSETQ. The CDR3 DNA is TGCGCCAGCAGCTTGGCCGGGGGCTGGAACACTGAAGCTTTCTTT. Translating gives CASSLAGGWNTEAFF.

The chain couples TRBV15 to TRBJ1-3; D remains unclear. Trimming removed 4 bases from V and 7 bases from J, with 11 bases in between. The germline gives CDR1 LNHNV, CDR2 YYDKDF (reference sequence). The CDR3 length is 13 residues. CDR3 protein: CATSTAVGNTIYF. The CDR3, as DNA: TGTGCCACCAGCACGGCAGTGGGGAACACCATATATTTT. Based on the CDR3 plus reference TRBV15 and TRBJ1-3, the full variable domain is DAMVIQNPRYQVTQFGKPVTLSCSQTLNHNVMYWYQQKSSQAPKLLFHYYDKDFNNEADTPDNFQSRRPNTSFCFLDIRSPGLGDTAMYLCATSTAVGNTIYFGEGSWLTVV.

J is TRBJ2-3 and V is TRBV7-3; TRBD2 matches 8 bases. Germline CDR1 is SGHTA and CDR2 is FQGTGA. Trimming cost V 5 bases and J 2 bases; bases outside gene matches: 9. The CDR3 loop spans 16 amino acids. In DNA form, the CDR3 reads TGTGCCAGCAGCCCAGGGAGTAGCGGGGTCACAGATACGCAGTATTTT. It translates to CASSPGSSGVTDTQYF.

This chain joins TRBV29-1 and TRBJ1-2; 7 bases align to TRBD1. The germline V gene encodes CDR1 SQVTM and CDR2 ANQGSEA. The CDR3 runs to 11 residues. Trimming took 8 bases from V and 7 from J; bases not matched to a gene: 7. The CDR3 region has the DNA TGCAGCTCTTCGACAGGGAGTGGCTACACCTTC. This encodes CSSSTGSGYTF.

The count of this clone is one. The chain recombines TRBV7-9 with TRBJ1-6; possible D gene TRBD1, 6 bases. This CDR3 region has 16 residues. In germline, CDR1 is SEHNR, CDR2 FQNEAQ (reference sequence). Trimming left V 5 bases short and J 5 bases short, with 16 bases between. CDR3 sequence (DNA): TGTGCCAGCAGCGCCCTAGGGGGTATCGATAATTCACCCCTCCACTTT. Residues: CASSALGGIDNSPLHF.

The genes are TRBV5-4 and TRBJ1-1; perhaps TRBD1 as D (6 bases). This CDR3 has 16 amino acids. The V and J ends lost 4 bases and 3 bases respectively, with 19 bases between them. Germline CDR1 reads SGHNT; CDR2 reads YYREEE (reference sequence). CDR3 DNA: TGTGCCAGCAGCCCCTGGGGGCAACAAGTGCACACTGAAGCTTTCTTT. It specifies CASSPWGQQVHTEAFF.

The CDR3 DNA reads as TGCGCCAGCAGCGCCCGACAGGGGGCTTCGAATGGCTACACCTTC. As protein: CASSARQGASNGYTF. This rearrangement joins TRBV5-1 to TRBJ1-2; 10 bases map to TRBD1. This CDR3 is built from 15 residues. The J segment lost 6 bases and the V segment lost 4 bases, leaving 9 bases of the junction unmatched. Germline lookup yields CDR1 SGHRS and CDR2 YFSETQ.

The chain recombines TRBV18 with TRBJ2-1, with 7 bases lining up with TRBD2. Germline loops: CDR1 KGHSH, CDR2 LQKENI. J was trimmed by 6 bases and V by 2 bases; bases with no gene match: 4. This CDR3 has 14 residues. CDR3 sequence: CASSPSGGVNEQFF. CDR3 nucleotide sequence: TGTGCCAGCTCACCAAGTGGGGGGGTCAATGAGCAGTTCTTC. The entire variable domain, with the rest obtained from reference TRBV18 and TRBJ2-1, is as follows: NAGVMQNPRHLVRRRGQEARLRCSPMKGHSHVYWYRQLPEEGLKFMVYLQKENIIDESGMPKERFSAEFPKEGPSILRIQQVVRGDSAAYFCASSPSGGVNEQFFGPGTRLTVL.

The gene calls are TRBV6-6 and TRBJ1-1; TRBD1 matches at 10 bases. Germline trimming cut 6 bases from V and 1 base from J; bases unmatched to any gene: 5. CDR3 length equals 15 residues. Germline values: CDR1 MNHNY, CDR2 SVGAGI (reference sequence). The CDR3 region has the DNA TGTGCCAGCAGGGACCGGGACAGGGGGAACACTGAAGCTTTCTTT. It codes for CASRDRDRGNTEAFF.

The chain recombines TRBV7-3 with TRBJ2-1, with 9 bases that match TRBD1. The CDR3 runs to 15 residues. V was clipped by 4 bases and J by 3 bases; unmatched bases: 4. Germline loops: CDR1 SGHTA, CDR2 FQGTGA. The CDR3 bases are TGTGCCAGCAGCTCCGGGACAGGGAACTACAATGAGCAGTTCTTC. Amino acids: CASSSGTGNYNEQFF.

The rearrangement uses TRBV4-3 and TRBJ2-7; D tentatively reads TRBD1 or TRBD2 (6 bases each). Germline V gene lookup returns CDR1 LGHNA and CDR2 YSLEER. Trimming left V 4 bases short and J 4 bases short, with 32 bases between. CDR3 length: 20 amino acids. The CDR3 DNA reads TGCGCCAGCAGCCGGCTAAGGGGGGAAACAGGGATATTTACCGTTTACGAGCAGTACTTC. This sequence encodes CASSRLRGETGIFTVYEQYF.

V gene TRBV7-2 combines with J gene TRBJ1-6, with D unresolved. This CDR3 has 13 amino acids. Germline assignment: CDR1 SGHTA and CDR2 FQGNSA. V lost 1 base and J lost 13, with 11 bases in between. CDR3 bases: TGTGCCAGCAGCTTAGATATCGGATCGCCCCTCCACTTT. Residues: CASSLDIGSPLHF.

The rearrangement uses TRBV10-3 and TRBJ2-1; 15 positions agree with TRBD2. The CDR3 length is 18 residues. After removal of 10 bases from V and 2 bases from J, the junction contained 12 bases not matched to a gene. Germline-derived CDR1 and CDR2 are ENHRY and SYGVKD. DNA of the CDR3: TGTGCCACCAGGTCCGGACTAGCGGGGGGGCCGACCTACAATGAGCAGTTCTTC. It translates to CATRSGLAGGPTYNEQFF.

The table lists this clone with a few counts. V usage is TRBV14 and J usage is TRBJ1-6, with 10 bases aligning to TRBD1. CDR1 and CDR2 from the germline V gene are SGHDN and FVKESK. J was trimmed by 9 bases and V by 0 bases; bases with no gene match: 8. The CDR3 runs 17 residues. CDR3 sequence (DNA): TGTGCCAGCAGCCAAGATCGCTGGACAGGGGGGAGTTCACCCCTCCACTTT. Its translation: CASSQDRWTGGSSPLHF.

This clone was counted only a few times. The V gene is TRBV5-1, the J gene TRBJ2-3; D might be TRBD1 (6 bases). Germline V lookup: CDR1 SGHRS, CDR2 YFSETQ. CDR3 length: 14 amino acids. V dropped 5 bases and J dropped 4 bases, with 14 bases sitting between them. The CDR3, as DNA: TGCGCCAGCAGTTGGTCAGGGGTGGCAGATACGCAGTATTTT. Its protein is CASSWSGVADTQYF.

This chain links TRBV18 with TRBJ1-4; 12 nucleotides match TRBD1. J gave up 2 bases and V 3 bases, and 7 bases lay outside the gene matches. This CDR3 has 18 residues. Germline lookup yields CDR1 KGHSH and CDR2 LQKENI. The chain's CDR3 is CASSPPGTGGGTNEKLFF. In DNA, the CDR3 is TGTGCCAGCTCACCCCCCGGGACAGGGGGCGGCACTAATGAAAAACTGTTTTTT.

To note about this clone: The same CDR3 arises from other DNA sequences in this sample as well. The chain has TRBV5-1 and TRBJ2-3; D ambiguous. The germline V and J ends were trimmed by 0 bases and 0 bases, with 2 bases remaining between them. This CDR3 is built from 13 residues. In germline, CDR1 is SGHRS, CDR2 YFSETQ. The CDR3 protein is CASSLGSTDTQYF. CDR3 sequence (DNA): TGCGCCAGCAGCTTGGGGAGCACAGATACGCAGTATTTT. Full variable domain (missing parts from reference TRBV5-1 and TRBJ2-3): KAGVTQTPRYLIKTRGQQVTLSCSPISGHRSVSWYQQTPGQGLQFLFEYFSETQRNKGNFPGRFSGRQFSNSRSEMNVSTLELGDSALYLCASSLGSTDTQYFGPGTRLTVL.

CDR3 nucleotides: TGTGCCAGCAGTGAGACCCATTCAAATGAAAAACTGTTTTTT. Its protein is CASSETHSNEKLFF. The chain has TRBV2 and TRBJ1-4; D unresolved. The CDR3 has 14 residues. The germline V and J ends were trimmed by 3 bases and 5 bases, with 10 bases remaining between them. In germline, CDR1 is SNHLY, CDR2 FYNNEI. The variable domain in full, completed from reference TRBV2 and TRBJ1-4, reads EPEVTQTPSHQVTQMGQEVILRCVPISNHLYFYWYRQILGQKVEFLVSFYNNEISEKSEIFDDQFSVERPDGSNFTLKIRSTKLEDSAMYFCASSETHSNEKLFFGSGTQLSVL.

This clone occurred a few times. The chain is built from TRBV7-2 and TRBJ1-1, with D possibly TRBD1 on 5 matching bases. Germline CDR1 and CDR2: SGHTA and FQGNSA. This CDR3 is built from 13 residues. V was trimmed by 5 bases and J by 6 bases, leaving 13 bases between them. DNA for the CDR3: TGTGCCAGCAGCCTACAGGTAAGGGCTGAAGCTTTCTTT. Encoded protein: CASSLQVRAEAFF.

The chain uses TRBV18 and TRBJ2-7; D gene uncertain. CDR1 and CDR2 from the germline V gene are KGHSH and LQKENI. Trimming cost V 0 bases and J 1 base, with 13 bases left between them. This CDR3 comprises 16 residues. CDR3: CASSPPIRQESYEQYF. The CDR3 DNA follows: TGTGCCAGCTCACCACCGATCCGGCAGGAATCCTACGAGCAGTACTTC.

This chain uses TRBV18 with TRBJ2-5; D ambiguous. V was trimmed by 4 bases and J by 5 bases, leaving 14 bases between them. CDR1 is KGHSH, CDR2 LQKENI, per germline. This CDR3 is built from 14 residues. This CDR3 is CASSQGKSWETQYF. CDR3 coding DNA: TGTGCCAGCTCACAGGGCAAATCGTGGGAGACCCAGTACTTC.

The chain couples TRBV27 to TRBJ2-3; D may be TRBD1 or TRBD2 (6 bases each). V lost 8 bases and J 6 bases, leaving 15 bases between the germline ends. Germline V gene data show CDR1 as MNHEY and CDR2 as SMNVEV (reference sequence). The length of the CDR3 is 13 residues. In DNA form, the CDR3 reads TGTGCCAGCGCCCTAGGGGGGAGGGATACGCAGTATTTT. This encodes CASALGGRDTQYF.

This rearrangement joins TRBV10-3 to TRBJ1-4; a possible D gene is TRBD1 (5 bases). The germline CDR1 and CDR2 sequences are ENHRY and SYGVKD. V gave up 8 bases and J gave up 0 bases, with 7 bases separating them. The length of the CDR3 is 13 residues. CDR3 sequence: CAIGTPTNEKLFF. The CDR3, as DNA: TGTGCCATCGGGACCCCAACTAATGAAAAACTGTTTTTT.

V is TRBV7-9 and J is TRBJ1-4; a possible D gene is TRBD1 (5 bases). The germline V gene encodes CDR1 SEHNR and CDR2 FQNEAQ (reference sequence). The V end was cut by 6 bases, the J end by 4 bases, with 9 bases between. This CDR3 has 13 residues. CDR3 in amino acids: CASRRQNNEKLFF. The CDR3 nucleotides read TGTGCCAGCAGGCGACAGAATAATGAAAAACTGTTTTTT.

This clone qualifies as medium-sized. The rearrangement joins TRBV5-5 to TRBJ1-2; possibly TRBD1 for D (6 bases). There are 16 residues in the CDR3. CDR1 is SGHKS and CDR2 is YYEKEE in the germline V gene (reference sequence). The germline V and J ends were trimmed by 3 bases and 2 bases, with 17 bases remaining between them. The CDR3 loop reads CASSSWWGASNYGYTF. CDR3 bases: TGTGCCAGCAGCTCATGGTGGGGGGCGTCCAACTATGGCTACACCTTC. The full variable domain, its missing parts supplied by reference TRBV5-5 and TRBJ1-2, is DAGVTQSPTHLIKTRGQQVTLRCSPISGHKSVSWYQQVLGQGPQFIFQYYEKEERGRGNFPDRFSARQFPNYSSELNVNALLLGDSALYLCASSSWWGASNYGYTFGSGTRLTVV.